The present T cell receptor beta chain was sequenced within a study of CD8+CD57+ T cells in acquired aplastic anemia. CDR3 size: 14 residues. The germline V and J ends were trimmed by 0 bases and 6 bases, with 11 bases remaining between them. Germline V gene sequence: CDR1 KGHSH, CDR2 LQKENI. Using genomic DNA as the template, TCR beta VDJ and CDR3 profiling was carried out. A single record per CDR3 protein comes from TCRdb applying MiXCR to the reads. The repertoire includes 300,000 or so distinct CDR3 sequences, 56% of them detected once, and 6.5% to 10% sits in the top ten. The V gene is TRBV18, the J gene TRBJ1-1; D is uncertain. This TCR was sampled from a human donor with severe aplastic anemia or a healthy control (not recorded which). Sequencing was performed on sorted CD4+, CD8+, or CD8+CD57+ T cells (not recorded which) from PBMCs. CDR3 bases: TGTGCCAGCTCACCACCACAGAGTGGGGCTGAAGCTTTCTTT. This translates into CASSPPQSGAEAFF.